These 32 T cell receptor beta chains came from one sample sequenced in a study of blood T cells in healthy people across ages (dated by TCRdb to about 2015). To prepare the library, 5' RACE was applied. The sequencing machine was an Illumina HiSeq 2500. The second PCR ran for roughly 7 to 11 cycles and used a J-beta primer mix along with a sample-barcoded 5' primer. The raw public data were reprocessed by TCRdb itself: fastp quality trimming at Q25, MiXCR clonotype calling, in-frame beta chains only. Rows are combined by CDR3 protein, so each entry shows the most common genes and DNA. For this sample the table gives about 760,000 distinct CDR3 sequences, of which roughly 25% were detected only once. The ten biggest clones cover more than 8.5% of the sample. These data are also associated with another study on T cells of mothers and their children.

Specimen: blood. The receptors originated from a boy between 10 and 17 years old in good health.

Turning to this clonotype: The junction departs from germline at one end; a sequencing error may be responsible. This CDR3 reads CASSNRQAMNTEAFF. CDR3 nucleotide sequence: TGTGCCAGCAGCAACCGACAGGCGATGAACACTGAGGCTTTCTTT. The chain combines TRBV5-4 with TRBJ1-1; D is perhaps TRBD1 (6 bases). Germline-derived CDR1 and CDR2 are SGHNT and YYREEE (reference sequence). CDR3 length: 15 residues.

The chain couples TRBV6-5 to TRBJ2-2; D uncertain. V was shortened by 1 base and J by 3 bases, with 6 bases between the two germline ends. CDR3 length: 14 residues. Germline lookup yields CDR1 MNHEY and CDR2 SVGAGI. In DNA, the CDR3 is TGTGCCAGCAGTTACTTTTTGGACACCGGGGAGCTGTTTTTT. Amino acid sequence: CASSYFLDTGELFF.

The V call is TRBV2, the J call TRBJ2-2; D may match TRBD1 or TRBD2 (5 bases each). The germline V gene has CDR1 SNHLY and CDR2 FYNNEI. The CDR3 covers 15 residues. Trimming removed 4 bases from V and 7 bases from J, with 16 bases in between. The chain's CDR3 is CASSVQGSEHGELFF. CDR3 nucleotides: TGTGCCAGCAGTGTTCAGGGTAGCGAACACGGGGAGCTGTTTTTT.

The rearrangement uses TRBV20-1 and TRBJ2-1; 7 bases are shared with TRBD2. This CDR3 spans 14 amino acids. Germline loops: CDR1 DFQATT, CDR2 SNEGSKA (reference sequence). Trimming took 0 bases from V and 5 from J; bases not matched to a gene: 4. Here the CDR3 DNA reads TGCAGTGCTAGAGATCGCCGGGGGGACAATGAGCAGTTCTTC. This sequence encodes CSARDRRGDNEQFF.

The table lists this clonotype with a few counts. The CDR3 nucleotides read TGTGCCAGCAGCCCAGCAGGCGGGGACCAAGAGACCCAGTACTTC. Amino acids: CASSPAGGDQETQYF. The rearrangement joins TRBV3-1 to TRBJ2-7; a weak D match, TRBD2 (6 bases). TRBJ2-5 matches the DNA end more closely, so the J call is doubtful. This CDR3 comprises 15 residues. Germline V gives CDR1 LGHDT, CDR2 YNNKEL (reference sequence).

The rearrangement uses TRBV7-6 and TRBJ2-2; D remains ambiguous. This CDR3 is 17 amino acids long. V was pared by 5 bases and J by 5 bases, with 21 bases between. Germline assignment: CDR1 SGHVS and CDR2 FNYEAQ. CDR3 coding DNA: TGTGCCAGCAGCCCCGGACCCCGAAGTTTAGGAACCGGGGAGCTGTTTTTT. Translating gives CASSPGPRSLGTGELFF.

V is TRBV5-1 and J is TRBJ2-5, with a tentative D call TRBD2 (6 bases). Deletions cut 0 bases from V and 3 bases from J, with 15 bases between. Per germline, CDR1 SGHRS and CDR2 YFSETQ. This CDR3 is 16 amino acids long. The DNA of the CDR3 is TGCGCCAGCAGCTTGGAGGAGGGCCTATTAGAAGAGACCCAGTACTTC. It yields the protein CASSLEEGLLEETQYF.

The rearrangement uses TRBV4-1 and TRBJ2-7; D is possibly TRBD2 (7 bases). The CDR3 is made up of 17 amino acids. The germline V gene has CDR1 MGHRA and CDR2 YSYEKL. V lost 3 bases to trimming and J lost 6 bases, with 24 bases between them. The CDR3 DNA follows: TGCGCCAGCAGCCACCCAAACAGCGGGACAACTCTGACCGAGCAGTACTTC. Residues: CASSHPNSGTTLTEQYF.

The gene calls are TRBV7-9 and TRBJ1-1; possibly TRBD1 for D (6 bases). CDR1 SEHNR and CDR2 FQNEAQ come from the germline V gene (reference sequence). Trimming left V 1 base short and J 4 bases short, with 10 bases between. The CDR3 runs 14 residues. The CDR3 here is CASSLVQGPTEAFF. The CDR3 DNA follows: TGTGCCAGCAGCTTAGTACAGGGACCCACTGAAGCTTTCTTT.

The chain carries TRBV4-1 and TRBJ2-1, with D perhaps matching TRBD1 or TRBD2 (5 bases each). Germline CDR1 reads MGHRA; CDR2 reads YSYEKL. This CDR3 has 17 residues. Trimming removed 1 base at V and 1 base at J, with 14 bases between. CDR3 residues: CASSQAALGVSYNEQFF. CDR3 in DNA: TGCGCCAGCAGCCAAGCGGCTTTGGGGGTATCCTACAATGAGCAGTTCTTC.

The gene calls are TRBV20-1 and TRBJ2-4; D gene uncertain. CDR1 and CDR2 from the germline V gene are DFQATT and SNEGSKA (reference sequence). This CDR3 is 13 amino acids long. Trimming removed 3 bases from V and 7 bases from J, with 13 bases in between. CDR3 sequence: CSASPDLGNIQYF. CDR3 nucleotides: TGCAGTGCTAGCCCCGACCTGGGCAACATTCAGTACTTC.

This clonotype was found a few times. The V and J genes are TRBV11-2 and TRBJ2-2, with 8 bases matching TRBD1. With 5 bases clipped from V and 4 bases from J, the junction kept 3 bases outside the gene matches. In germline, CDR1 is SGHAT, CDR2 FQNNGV. This CDR3 has 14 residues. CDR3 nucleotides: TGTGCCAGCAGCCTCACAGGGGGCACCGGGGAGCTGTTTTTT. This encodes CASSLTGGTGELFF.

This clonotype has just a few counts. The rearrangement links TRBV4-2 to TRBJ2-7; D gene unclear. V was trimmed by 0 bases and J by 5 bases, leaving 11 bases between them. CDR1 is LGHNA, CDR2 YNFKEQ, per germline. The CDR3 is 14 amino acids. The CDR3 coding sequence is TGTGCCAGCAGCCAAGATAAGTTGAGGAACGAGCAGTACTTC. Translating gives CASSQDKLRNEQYF.

This sequence joins TRBV27 and TRBJ2-7; possible D gene TRBD2, 6 bases. The CDR3 runs to 13 residues. V lost 8 bases, J lost 5 bases, and 16 bases lay in between. The V gene's germline CDR1 is MNHEY and CDR2 SMNVEV (reference sequence). CDR3 sequence (DNA): TGTGCCAGCTACGGGAGCAATGTAGACGAGCAGTACTTC. It specifies CASYGSNVDEQYF.

This clonotype has a handful of counts. V gene TRBV29-1 combines with J gene TRBJ2-5; D is tentatively TRBD1 or TRBD2 (5 bases each). The J call is in doubt because the DNA end fits TRBJ2-1 better. Per germline, CDR1 SQVTM and CDR2 ANQGSEA. The CDR3 length is 15 residues. The CDR3 bases are TGCAGCGTTGAATCCCGTGGGACGGGAAAGGGTGAGCAGTTCTTC. It is translated as CSVESRGTGKGEQFF.

The chain uses TRBV9 and TRBJ2-6; D is undetermined. The CDR3 is made up of 13 amino acids. Germline V CDR1 and CDR2: SGDLS, YYNGEE. Trimming took 4 bases from V and 3 from J, leaving 5 bases between them. CDR3 bases: TGTGCCAGCAGCTCGTATGGGGCCAACGTCCTGACTTTC. This encodes CASSSYGANVLTF.

This clonotype was seen only a few times. This rearrangement joins TRBV5-1 to TRBJ2-1, with D maybe TRBD1 (5 bases). Germline loops: CDR1 SGHRS, CDR2 YFSETQ. V shed 2 bases and J shed 0 bases, with 9 bases lying between them. The CDR3 is made up of 15 amino acids. CDR3 DNA: TGCGCCAGCAGCTTTCAGGGTTTCTCCTACAATGAGCAGTTCTTC. It is translated as CASSFQGFSYNEQFF.

Written as DNA, the CDR3 is TGTGCCAGCAGTAATACAGGGGGAGCTCGCACCTACGAGCAGTACTTC. This sequence encodes CASSNTGGARTYEQYF. The chain is built from TRBV7-9 and TRBJ2-7, with 8 bases lining up with TRBD1. The CDR3 length is 16 residues. Germline V CDR1 and CDR2: SEHNR, FQNEAQ (reference sequence). J was trimmed by 2 bases and V by 6 bases; bases with no gene match: 12.

The chain has TRBV29-1 and TRBJ2-5; 11 bases map to TRBD1. The CDR3 consists of 14 residues. Looked up from germline, CDR1 is SQVTM and CDR2 is ANQGSEA. The V and J ends lost 8 bases and 1 base, in that order; junction bases with no gene match: 6. CDR3 DNA: TGCAGCAGCACGGGGACAGGGGGCCAAGAGACCCAGTACTTC. Translated, it gives CSSTGTGGQETQYF. Full variable domain (remainder filled in from reference TRBV29-1 and TRBJ2-5): SAVISQKPSRDICQRGTSLTIQCQVDSQVTMMFWYRQQPGQSLTLIATANQGSEATYESGFVIDKFPISRPNLTFSTLTVSNMSPEDSSIYLCSSTGTGGQETQYFGPGTRLLVL.

This sequence joins TRBV4-1 and TRBJ2-3, with D unresolved. The CDR3 has 16 residues. The V end lost 0 bases, the J end lost 2 bases, and 12 bases lay between the germline ends. CDR1 and CDR2 from the germline V gene are MGHRA and YSYEKL. The CDR3 nucleotides are TGCGCCAGCAGCCAAGAAGGGCCGGGTTACACAGATACGCAGTATTTT. It is translated as CASSQEGPGYTDTQYF.

This clonotype turned up a few times. This chain links TRBV12-3 or TRBV12-4 with TRBJ1-1; TRBD1 aligns across 7 bases. With 3 bases clipped from V and 5 bases from J, the junction kept 6 bases outside the gene matches. The CDR3 has 14 amino acids. CDR3 DNA: TGTGCCAGCAGTTTCCCAGGGGGGAGGACTGAAGCTTTCTTT. Its translation is CASSFPGGRTEAFF.

This clonotype has more than one count but fewer than ten. V usage is TRBV12-3 or TRBV12-4 and J usage is TRBJ1-2, with D perhaps TRBD1 (5 bases). The CDR3 sequence is 14 residues long. Deletions cut 3 bases from V and 6 bases from J, with 14 bases between. Here the CDR3 DNA reads TGTGCCAGCAGTTTTCAGATCGGGGCCGATGGCTACACCTTC. This encodes CASSFQIGADGYTF.

The chain carries TRBV19 and TRBJ1-3; D not certain. V lost 5 bases and J 0 bases, leaving 5 bases between the germline ends. This CDR3 spans 13 amino acids. Germline-derived CDR1 and CDR2 are LNHDA and SQIVND (reference sequence). In nucleotides, the CDR3 is TGTGCCAGTAGTGAGAACTCTGGAAACACCATATATTTT. Translating gives CASSENSGNTIYF.

This clonotype has a count of ten or more. The genes are TRBV6-1 and TRBJ2-5, with D perhaps matching TRBD1 (6 bases). The CDR3 extends over 15 amino acids. The germline V and J ends were trimmed by 4 bases and 5 bases, with 17 bases remaining between them. The V gene's germline CDR1 is MNHNS and CDR2 SASEGT. The CDR3 nucleotides read TGTGCCAGCAGTGGACAGGTTGGATCGGTGGAGACCCAGTACTTC. Residues: CASSGQVGSVETQYF.

This sequence joins TRBV4-1 and TRBJ2-7; 8 bases align to TRBD1. Losses at the gene ends were 3 bases for V and 4 bases for J; bases not matched to a gene: 5. The germline CDR1 and CDR2 sequences are MGHRA and YSYEKL. The CDR3 spans 14 residues. Here the CDR3 reads CASSQVTGEYEQYF. In DNA, the CDR3 is TGCGCCAGCAGCCAGGTGACAGGGGAATACGAGCAGTACTTC.

The J gene is TRBJ2-5, the V gene TRBV20-1; 10 bases match TRBD1. Trimming took 5 bases from V and 5 from J; bases not matched to a gene: 8. CDR3 size: 14 residues. Germline CDR1 and CDR2: DFQATT and SNEGSKA (reference sequence). Written as DNA, the CDR3 is TGCAGTGCTTCAGACAGGGGGCTGGAGGAGACCCAGTACTTC. This gives the protein CSASDRGLEETQYF.

V usage is TRBV5-1 and J usage is TRBJ2-7, with D possibly being TRBD1 or TRBD2 (5 bases each). Germline CDR1 is SGHRS and CDR2 is YFSETQ. The CDR3 covers 15 residues. Trimming removed 2 bases at V and 1 base at J, with 13 bases between. The CDR3 coding sequence is TGCGCCAGCAGCTTTGGACGGGACGGATCCTACGAGCAGTACTTC. It encodes CASSFGRDGSYEQYF.

About this clonotype: Germline and junction disagree at one end, which may indicate a read error. The rearrangement joins TRBV12-3 or TRBV12-4 to TRBJ2-2, with D tentatively TRBD1 (7 bases). The CDR3 has 16 residues. The CDR3, as DNA: TGTGCCAGCAGTTCGGGGACAGTGGGTAGCACCGGGGGGCTGTTTTTT. Its protein product is CASSSGTVGSTGGLFF.

This clonotype was seen a handful of times. This chain links TRBV6-5 with TRBJ1-2; perhaps TRBD1 as D (5 bases). The CDR3 runs to 14 residues. The germline V gene encodes CDR1 MNHEY and CDR2 SVGAGI. With 3 bases removed from V and 11 bases from J, the gap between germline ends came to 19 bases. CDR3 loop: CASSYITGTTLYTF. The CDR3, as DNA: TGTGCCAGCAGTTATATCACAGGCACGACACTTTACACCTTC.

This chain joins TRBV28 and TRBJ2-7, with D possibly matching TRBD1 (5 bases). This CDR3 has 13 residues. Germline V lookup: CDR1 MDHEN, CDR2 SYDVKM. The germline V and J ends were trimmed by 9 bases and 3 bases, with 15 bases remaining between them. The CDR3 DNA reads as TGTGCCAGTCAGACAGTCTTGAACTACGAGCAGTACTTC. It specifies CASQTVLNYEQYF.

The chain employs TRBV29-1 and TRBJ2-5, with D perhaps matching TRBD1 (5 bases). This CDR3 has 13 amino acids. Germline CDR1 SQVTM, CDR2 ANQGSEA. Trimming left V 6 bases short and J 1 base short, with 12 bases between. CDR3 DNA sequence: TGCAGCGTCCTCACAGGAATCCAAGAGACCCAGTACTTC. It encodes CSVLTGIQETQYF.

V is TRBV7-6 and J is TRBJ2-5; D ambiguous. V was trimmed by 3 bases and J by 5 bases, leaving 13 bases between them. Germline CDR1 reads SGHVS; CDR2 reads FNYEAQ. The CDR3 is 14 residues long. The CDR3 is CASSFTPYNETQYF. The CDR3 DNA reads TGTGCCAGCAGCTTTACTCCCTACAATGAGACCCAGTACTTC.